Listed here are 2 T cell receptor beta chains from one sample, sequenced in a study of T cell responses to AZD1222 COVID-19 vaccine. Here immunoSEQ multiplex PCR was the method, and the copy in TCRdb shows in-frame clones only, minus some. The profile shows fewer than 150,000 clones, about nine tenths of them singletons. The source material was peripheral blood, sampled 28 days after the second AZD1222 dose. Every receptor here comes from an adult who received the AZD1222 COVID-19 vaccine.

The CDR3: CASSPTAYEKLFF. In DNA, the CDR3 is TGCGCCAGCAGCCCGACCGCGTATGAAAAACTGTTTTTT. The genes are TRBV5-1 and TRBJ1-4, with no clear D. The CDR3 is 13 residues long. The germline V and J ends were trimmed by 4 bases and 6 bases, with 10 bases remaining between them. Germline V CDR1 and CDR2: SGHRS, YFSETQ.

The chain links TRBV2 to TRBJ1-3, with TRBD1 matching 9 bases. In germline, CDR1 is SNHLY, CDR2 FYNNEI. Trimming cost V 6 bases and J 2 bases; bases outside gene matches: 2. The CDR3 is 14 residues long. CDR3 DNA: TGTGCCAGCAGGGGACAGGGAGCTGGAAACACCATATATTTT. Translation: CASRGQGAGNTIYF.